The clone carrying this T cell receptor (beta chain) was seen repeatedly, ten times or more. Original processing methods: Nucleated cell counts were estimated from reference gene primer amplification. The assay was immunoSEQ multiplex PCR, and TCRdb's table has in-frame clones only and misses some. V, J and clone size derive from that table, while D and trimming were established from the DNA sequence. This sample has just under 350,000 clones, with around 80% found just once. The germline CDR1 and CDR2 sequences are GTSNPN and SVGIG (reference sequence). The CDR3 totals 13 residues. V lost 7 bases to trimming and J lost 5 bases, with 16 bases between them. This sample is part of a study of blood T cell repertoires in COVID-19.

The source material was peripheral blood. V is TRBV30 and J is TRBJ2-3; possible D gene TRBD1, 6 bases. This TCR derives from a man younger than 45 with active or convalescent COVID-19. In DNA, the CDR3 is TGTGCCTCGACAGGTTCCAAGGTAGATACGCAGTATTTT. Translated, it gives CASTGSKVDTQYF. Full variable domain (rest looked up from reference TRBV30 and TRBJ2-3): SQTIHQWPATLVQPVGSPLSLECTVEGTSNPNLYWYRQAAGRGLQLLFYSVGIGQISSEVPQNLSASRPQDRQFILSSKKLLLSDSGFYLCASTGSKVDTQYFGPGTRLTVL.